Following are 30 T cell receptor beta chains from one sample sequenced in a study of early T cells in non-severe SARS-CoV-2 infection. TCRdb fed the 5' RACE reads into MiXCR, producing one record per CDR3 protein. The data hold some 49,000 distinct CDR3 sequences, with around 11% observed a single time. Sequencing used whole blood. All receptors derive from an adult who was a healthcare worker with PCR-confirmed SARS-CoV-2 infection or an uninfected control (not recorded which).

V gene TRBV20-1 combines with J gene TRBJ2-7; 9 bases map to TRBD2. Germline-derived CDR1 and CDR2 are DFQATT and SNEGSKA (reference sequence). This CDR3 spans 15 amino acids. J lost 4 bases, V lost 0 bases, and 7 bases had no gene match. In DNA, the CDR3 is TGCAGTGCTAGAGACTGGCGGGAGGGCCGGTACGAGCAGTACTTC. Translated: CSARDWREGRYEQYF.

This clonotype has ten or more counts. The V call is TRBV9, the J call TRBJ2-7, with a possible D match to TRBD2 (6 bases). The CDR3 extends over 16 amino acids. Germline-derived CDR1 and CDR2 are SGDLS and YYNGEE. Deletions cut 4 bases from V and 0 bases from J, with 17 bases between. In DNA, the CDR3 is TGTGCCAGCAGCAAAGCGGGCGGAAGGTTCTCCTACGAGCAGTACTTC. Translation gives CASSKAGGRFSYEQYF.

This clonotype has only a few counts. The chain is built from TRBV29-1 and TRBJ2-7; D is unclear. This CDR3 comprises 13 residues. Trimming stripped 0 bases from V and 2 bases from J, with 8 bases between. Germline CDR1 is SQVTM and CDR2 is ANQGSEA. The DNA for the CDR3 is TGCAGCGTTGAAGATCCAGTCGCCTACGAGCAGTACTTC. Translated: CSVEDPVAYEQYF.

This clonotype was counted only a few times. DNA for the CDR3: TGTGCCAGCAGCTTAGAATACCTGAACAATGAGCAGTTCTTC. Translation gives CASSLEYLNNEQFF. The rearrangement joins TRBV7-8 to TRBJ2-1; no clear D gene. The V end lost 1 base, the J end lost 5 bases, and 9 bases lay between the germline ends. The CDR3 has 14 amino acids. Germline assignment: CDR1 SGHVS and CDR2 FQNEAQ.

The rearrangement joins TRBV18 to TRBJ2-5; 9 bases fit TRBD1. V shed 3 bases, J shed 3 bases, and the junction held 5 bases outside the gene matches. The V gene's germline CDR1 is KGHSH and CDR2 LQKENI. The CDR3 runs 15 residues. The CDR3 loop reads CASSPQGQGKETQYF. DNA for the CDR3: TGTGCCAGCTCACCCCAAGGACAGGGGAAAGAGACCCAGTACTTC.

V and J are TRBV9 and TRBJ1-2, with 7 bases fitting TRBD1. Germline-derived CDR1 and CDR2 are SGDLS and YYNGEE. Germline trimming cut 3 bases from V and 3 bases from J; bases unmatched to any gene: 8. This CDR3 is built from 15 residues. The DNA of the CDR3 is TGTGCCAGCAGCGCGGGAGACAGGGTAGACTATGGCTACACCTTC. Its protein product is CASSAGDRVDYGYTF.

This clonotype has at least ten counts. The gene calls are TRBV20-1 and TRBJ2-7, with 8 bases lining up with TRBD2. Germline V lookup: CDR1 DFQATT, CDR2 SNEGSKA (reference sequence). The V segment lost 6 bases and the J segment 6 bases; nucleotides outside the gene matches: 13. This CDR3 contains 14 residues. This chain's CDR3 is CSAHPIGGGREQYF. Here the CDR3 DNA reads TGCAGTGCCCATCCCATCGGCGGGGGGCGCGAGCAGTACTTC.

V usage is TRBV20-1 and J usage is TRBJ2-1; TRBD2 agrees at 9 bases. Germline CDR1 and CDR2: DFQATT and SNEGSKA (reference sequence). There are 14 residues in the CDR3. V lost 6 bases to trimming and J lost 3 bases; unmatched junction nucleotides: 6. CDR3 amino acids: CSASRRGGYNEQFF. CDR3 DNA: TGCAGTGCCTCCCGGCGGGGGGGCTACAATGAGCAGTTCTTC.

This clonotype was found many times. This chain connects TRBV27 to TRBJ1-2, with D uncertain. This CDR3 comprises 11 residues. Germline CDR1 is MNHEY and CDR2 is SMNVEV (reference sequence). V was shortened by 4 bases and J by 5 bases, with 5 bases between the two germline ends. CDR3 sequence reads: CASSSGYGYTF. The CDR3 DNA reads TGTGCCAGCAGTTCTGGGTATGGCTACACCTTC.

This clonotype was counted only a few times. The gene calls are TRBV12-3 or TRBV12-4 and TRBJ2-3, with D possibly TRBD2 on 5 matching bases. The CDR3 totals 12 residues. Deletions cut 6 bases from V and 6 bases from J, with 10 bases between. The CDR3 loop is CASRETGDTQYF. CDR3 nucleotides: TGTGCCAGCAGGGAAACGGGGGATACGCAGTATTTT.

Written as DNA, the CDR3 is TGCAGTGCTAGAGAATCCACTGGCTGGGGGGAGCAGTACTTC. This encodes CSARESTGWGEQYF. This chain joins TRBV20-1 and TRBJ2-7; TRBD1 or TRBD2 may be the D gene (5 bases each). The CDR3 loop spans 14 amino acids. CDR1 DFQATT and CDR2 SNEGSKA come from the germline V gene (reference sequence). Trimming took off 0 bases at V and 7 bases at J, with 16 bases between the two ends.

The sample holds many counts of this clonotype. The gene calls are TRBV12-2 and TRBJ2-3; the D segment call TRBD2 is taken from the table without a DNA check. TRBV12-2 is annotated as a pseudogene. This CDR3 region has 17 residues. The CDR3 nucleotides read TGTGCAAGTCGCTTAGGAACTAGCGGGGGCCACACAGATACGCAGTATTTT. This encodes CASRLGTSGGHTDTQYF.

This sequence joins TRBV14 and TRBJ2-7; no clear D gene. V was cut by 3 bases and J by 3 bases, with 6 bases left in between. The CDR3 is made up of 12 amino acids. CDR1 and CDR2 (germline): SGHDN, FVKESK. The CDR3 spells CASSHARYEQYF. The CDR3 DNA reads TGTGCCAGCAGCCACGCTCGCTACGAGCAGTACTTC.

The chain combines TRBV27 with TRBJ2-3; possibly TRBD2 for D (6 bases). Germline V gene lookup returns CDR1 MNHEY and CDR2 SMNVEV (reference sequence). Trimming cost V 3 bases and J 6 bases, with 19 bases left between them. CDR3 size: 16 residues. CDR3 region: CASSFLSGPPEDTQYF. DNA for the CDR3: TGTGCCAGCAGTTTTCTTAGCGGACCCCCGGAGGATACGCAGTATTTT.

V is TRBV5-5 and J is TRBJ1-4; D remains unclear. CDR3 length equals 15 residues. With 4 bases removed from V and 0 bases from J, the gap between germline ends came to 10 bases. The germline V gene encodes CDR1 SGHKS and CDR2 YYEKEE (reference sequence). CDR3 region: CASSPDGATNEKLFF. The CDR3 nucleotides read TGTGCCAGCAGCCCCGACGGGGCAACTAATGAAAAACTGTTTTTT.

This clonotype occurred a few times. V is TRBV12-3 or TRBV12-4 and J is TRBJ2-5; D remains unclear. This CDR3 contains 11 residues. V gave up 1 base and J gave up 7 bases, with 4 bases separating them. The DNA for the CDR3 is TGTGCCAGCAGTTTAGTGGGGACCCAGTACTTC. It translates to CASSLVGTQYF.

This clonotype was found many times. This chain uses TRBV7-6 with TRBJ2-3; weak D call: TRBD2 (5 bases). This CDR3 is 17 amino acids long. The germline gives CDR1 SGHVS, CDR2 FNYEAQ. V was clipped by 8 bases and J by 2 bases, with 23 bases between them. The CDR3 reads CASGYRGVATHTDTQYF. CDR3 nucleotides: TGTGCCAGCGGGTATCGGGGTGTTGCCACACACACAGATACGCAGTATTTT.

This clonotype was detected many times. The V and J genes are TRBV9 and TRBJ2-7; 10 bases fit TRBD2. Germline V lookup: CDR1 SGDLS, CDR2 YYNGEE. The CDR3 extends over 17 amino acids. Trimming took 0 bases from V and 3 from J; bases not matched to a gene: 9. The chain's CDR3 is CASSVEPSGRSFYEQYF. CDR3 bases: TGTGCCAGCAGCGTAGAACCTAGCGGGAGAAGTTTCTACGAGCAGTACTTC.

The genes are TRBV25-1 and TRBJ2-5, with D unresolved. The CDR3 runs 13 residues. The V gene's germline CDR1 is MGHDK and CDR2 SYGVNS. V gave up 6 bases and J gave up 3 bases, with 11 bases separating them. CDR3 region: CASSSGYEETQYF. CDR3 sequence (DNA): TGTGCCAGCAGCAGTGGGTATGAAGAGACCCAGTACTTC.

This chain joins TRBV3-1 and TRBJ2-2, with D perhaps matching TRBD2 (5 bases). The V end was cut by 4 bases, the J end by 6 bases, with 12 bases between. CDR3 length: 14 amino acids. CDR1 is LGHDT, CDR2 YNNKEL, per germline (reference sequence). CDR3 sequence reads: CASSLGGRSGELFF. The CDR3 DNA reads as TGTGCCAGCAGCCTAGGAGGACGATCCGGGGAGCTGTTTTTT.

The chain couples TRBV6-5 to TRBJ1-6; a weak D match, TRBD1 (5 bases). This CDR3 is 17 amino acids long. V gave up 4 bases and J gave up 0 bases, with 13 bases separating them. From germline, CDR1 is MNHEY and CDR2 SVGAGI. The CDR3 DNA sequence: TGTGCCAGCAGTTCACTCGGGGGGGGCTCCTATAATTCACCCCTCCACTTT. Translation gives CASSSLGGGSYNSPLHF.

The sample holds many counts of this clonotype. This chain links TRBV7-3 with TRBJ1-2, with D possibly TRBD1 on 5 matching bases. The length of the CDR3 is 13 residues. Germline CDR1 reads SGHTA; CDR2 reads FQGTGA. Trimming took 3 bases from V and 6 from J, leaving 11 bases between them. The CDR3 here is CASSFTGTDGYTF. The CDR3 bases are TGTGCCAGCAGCTTCACAGGAACTGATGGCTACACCTTC.

The table lists this clonotype with many counts. CDR3 in DNA: TGTGCCAGCAGCTTAAGGGGGAGGGGCACAGATACGCAGTATTTT. Amino acid sequence: CASSLRGRGTDTQYF. The rearrangement uses TRBV7-8 and TRBJ2-3; D possibly corresponds to TRBD2 (7 bases). The CDR3 is made up of 15 amino acids. Germline CDR1 and CDR2: SGHVS and FQNEAQ. V lost 2 bases and J lost 1, with 10 bases in between. Full variable domain (remainder filled in from reference TRBV7-8 and TRBJ2-3): GAGVSQSPRYKVAKRGQDVALRCDPISGHVSLFWYQQALGQGPEFLTYFQNEAQLDKSGLPSDRFFAERPEGSVSTLKIQRTQQEDSAVYLCASSLRGRGTDTQYFGPGTRLTVL.

This clonotype was seen a handful of times. The chain is built from TRBV7-3 and TRBJ2-1, with 9 bases matching TRBD1. CDR1 SGHTA and CDR2 FQGTGA come from the germline V gene. This CDR3 is 18 amino acids long. V trimming: 6 bases; J trimming: 0 bases; junction bases outside the gene matches: 12. The CDR3 sequence: CASRRTGVVGNSYNEQFF. The CDR3, as DNA: TGTGCCAGCAGGAGGACAGGGGTCGTTGGAAACTCCTACAATGAGCAGTTCTTC.

This clonotype was observed at least ten times. The chain employs TRBV5-5 and TRBJ2-1; 7 positions agree with TRBD2. J gave up 15 bases and V 1 base, and 4 bases lay outside the gene matches. Looked up from germline, CDR1 is SGHKS and CDR2 is YYEKEE (reference sequence). This CDR3 has 11 residues. The DNA for the CDR3 is TGTGCCAGCAGCTTGAGGCGGGAGTGGTTCTTC. Encoded protein: CASSLRREWFF.

This clonotype has more than one count but fewer than ten. The rearrangement links TRBV7-9 to TRBJ1-1; no reliable D call. The CDR3 runs 14 residues. Trimming left V 5 bases short and J 1 base short, with 11 bases between. Germline values: CDR1 SEHNR, CDR2 FQNEAQ (reference sequence). CDR3 coding DNA: TGTGCCAGCAGCGTTGACCTCCAGAACACTGAAGCTTTCTTT. This codes for CASSVDLQNTEAFF.

This clonotype was counted once. The chain couples TRBV11-2 to TRBJ2-7, with no clear D. CDR3 length: 14 amino acids. Per germline, CDR1 SGHAT and CDR2 FQNNGV. V dropped 1 base and J dropped 1 base, with 8 bases sitting between them. The DNA of the CDR3 is TGTGCCAGCAGCTTAGTCCCCACTTCCTACGAGCAGTACTTC. Translated, it gives CASSLVPTSYEQYF.

This clonotype was picked up many times. The rearrangement links TRBV6-6 to TRBJ2-2; unclear D gene. V was clipped by 2 bases and J by 7 bases, with 5 bases between them. Per the germline V gene, CDR1 is MNHNY and CDR2 is SVGAGI (reference sequence). The CDR3 contains 12 residues. The CDR3 DNA reads as TGTGCCAGCAGTTACGGGTACGGGGAGCTGTTTTTT. Its protein is CASSYGYGELFF.

This clonotype was counted a few times. The chain recombines TRBV29-1 with TRBJ2-5; perhaps TRBD1 as D (6 bases). Trimming removed 5 bases at V and 2 bases at J, with 9 bases between. This CDR3 comprises 12 residues. Germline V gene data show CDR1 as SQVTM and CDR2 as ANQGSEA. CDR3 region: CSVRQVQETQYF. For the CDR3, the DNA is TGCAGCGTTCGACAGGTACAAGAGACCCAGTACTTC.

This clonotype was found a few times. The chain is built from TRBV5-1 and TRBJ2-2; 9 nucleotides agree with TRBD2. The CDR3 runs 16 residues. Germline CDR1 SGHRS, CDR2 YFSETQ. V lost 4 bases, J lost 1 base, and 5 bases stayed unmatched. As DNA, the CDR3 is TGCGCCAGCAGCGGGGGACTAGCCCTGAACACCGGGGAGCTGTTTTTT. As protein: CASSGGLALNTGELFF.